This is a list of T cell receptor beta chains from one sample in a study of blood T cells in healthy people across ages. MiXCR was run by TCRdb on the 5' RACE reads, yielding one entry per CDR3 protein. The data hold over 600,000 distinct CDR3 sequences, with about 45% observed a single time. The sequencing sample was made of blood. Receptor source: a man older than 75 in good health. Each CDR3 is given with its conserved first and last residue. The D gene is left open where the match is weak. Clone size, where shown, is once, few, many, or a class for clones that have expanded.

J gene | clone size | CDR3 length | V gene | D gene | CDR3 DNA | CDR3 protein
TRBJ1-4 | - | 13 | TRBV29-1 | - | TGCAGCGTTGGGCGGGGCACTAATGAAAAACTGTTTTTT | CSVGRGTNEKLFF
TRBJ2-3 | - | 16 | TRBV7-2 | TRBD1 | TGTGCCAGCAGCTTAGGGCAGGGGGTTTGGCAAGATACGCAGTATTTT | CASSLGQGVWQDTQYF
TRBJ2-1 | - | 13 | TRBV28 | TRBD1 | TGTGCCAGCAGATCCGGGACAGGTAATGAGCAGTTCTTC | CASRSGTGNEQFF
TRBJ2-7 | - | 17 | TRBV6-2/TRBV6-3 | TRBD2 | TGTGCCAGCAGGGACGGAGTGACGGCGGGAGGGGTTAACGAGCAGTACTTC | CASRDGVTAGGVNEQYF
TRBJ2-3 | - | 16 | TRBV6-2/TRBV6-3 | - | TGTGCCAGCAGTTATTCCGGGGCAGGGAGTACAGATACGCAGTATTTT | CASSYSGAGSTDTQYF
TRBJ2-7 | many | 15 | TRBV6-2/TRBV6-3 | TRBD1 | TGTGCCAGCAGTTCACTTGGACAGGGGTCCTACGAGCAGTACTTC | CASSSLGQGSYEQYF
TRBJ2-7 | - | 14 | TRBV13 | - | TGTGCCAGCAGCAAGGCGAGCTCTTCCTACGAGCAGTACTTC | CASSKASSSYEQYF
TRBJ2-3 | - | 14 | TRBV11-2 | - | TGTGCCAGCAGCTTACTTAGGGGCGTAGATACGCAGTATTTT | CASSLLRGVDTQYF
TRBJ1-6 | few | 15 | TRBV9 | - | TGTGCCAGCAGCGTAGCCGACATCGATAATTCACCCCTCCACTTT | CASSVADIDNSPLHF
TRBJ2-3 | - | 12 | TRBV20-1 | TRBD2 | TGCAGTGCTAAGCGGGGGGATTATACGCAGTATTTT | CSAKRGDYTQYF
TRBJ1-2 | - | 11 | TRBV2 | - | TGTGACGGGTACCCTAACTATGGCTACACCTTC | CDGYPNYGYTF
TRBJ2-5 | - | 13 | TRBV6-5 | - | TGTGCCAGCAGTACTGGGACTGAGGGAACCCAGTACTTC | CASSTGTEGTQYF
TRBJ2-3 | - | 17 | TRBV12-3/TRBV12-4 | TRBD2 | TGTGCCAGCACCCCCGCGGGGCTAGCGGGAGTCACAGATACGCAGTATTTT | CASTPAGLAGVTDTQYF
TRBJ2-1 | - | 16 | TRBV6-5 | TRBD1 | TGTGCCAGCAGTTACTCGAAAGGGACAGGGTTGAATGAGCAGTTCTTC | CASSYSKGTGLNEQFF
TRBJ2-4 | - | 14 | TRBV28 | - | TGTGCCAGCAGTTTTAGTAATCCCCCCGGCATTCAGTACTTC | CASSFSNPPGIQYF
TRBJ2-7 | many | 12 | TRBV29-1 | - | TGCAGCGTTGGGGAAAGCTCCTACGAGCAGTACTTC | CSVGESSYEQYF
TRBJ2-4 | - | 15 | TRBV9 | - | TGTGCCAGCAGCGTAGAGCAGGGTTGGGAGAGCATTCAGTACTTC | CASSVEQGWESIQYF
TRBJ2-3 | - | 14 | TRBV11-3 | - | TGTGCCAGCAGCTCAAGGACTGAGGGAGATACGCAGTATTTT | CASSSRTEGDTQYF
TRBJ2-5 | - | 14 | TRBV6-6 | - | TGTGCCAGCAGTTACCCTGGGGAGAAAGAGACCCAGTACTTC | CASSYPGEKETQYF
TRBJ2-7 | - | 13 | TRBV7-2 | - | TGTGCCAGCACTCATAGGGGTGCTAGCGAGCAGTACTTC | CASTHRGASEQYF
TRBJ2-7 | - | 17 | TRBV4-1 | - | TGTGCCAGCAGCCAAGATTTCAGCGGTAAAAGTCCCTACGAGCAGTACTTC | CASSQDFSGKSPYEQYF
TRBJ2-7 | few | 15 | TRBV7-2 | - | TGTGCCAGCAGCTCCATGGGACCGAGCTCCTACGAGCAGTACTTC | CASSSMGPSSYEQYF
TRBJ2-3 | - | 14 | TRBV20-1 | TRBD2 | TGCAGTGCTACTACTAGCGGGGGGGCAGATACGCAGTATTTT | CSATTSGGADTQYF
TRBJ2-7 | - | 15 | TRBV7-2 | - | TGTGCCAGCAGCTTAAGCAGGACGGGGACCTACGAGCAGTACTTC | CASSLSRTGTYEQYF
TRBJ2-3 | - | 21 | TRBV4-3 | TRBD2 | TGCGCCAGCAGCCAAGTGTGGTTTGAGCGGGAGCTCACCTCCCAAACAGATACGCAGTATTTT | CASSQVWFERELTSQTDTQYF
TRBJ2-3 | many | 13 | TRBV7-7 | - | TGTGCCAGCAGCTTAGGACCAGCAGATACGCAGTATTTT | CASSLGPADTQYF
TRBJ2-7 | few | 14 | TRBV7-9 | - | TGTGCCAGCAGCTTAGTCGCGACAGCCTACGAGCAGTACTTC | CASSLVATAYEQYF
TRBJ2-3 | - | 17 | TRBV11-2 | - | TGTGCCAGCAGCTTAGCTCCGGGGCTAGCAAGCACAGATACGCAGTATTTT | CASSLAPGLASTDTQYF
TRBJ2-3 | many | 16 | TRBV5-1 | - | TGCGCCAGCAGCCCCGGACACCTCGTCCGCACAGATACGCAGTATTTT | CASSPGHLVRTDTQYF
TRBJ1-1 | - | 16 | TRBV28 | TRBD1 | TGTGCCAGCAGTGGCGCTTGGACAGGGAGGAACACTGAAGCTTTCTTT | CASSGAWTGRNTEAFF
TRBJ2-3 | - | 16 | TRBV4-3 | TRBD2 | TGCGCCAGCAGCCAAGGACTAGCGGAGAGCACAGATACGCAGTATTTT | CASSQGLAESTDTQYF
TRBJ2-1 | - | 13 | TRBV20-1 | TRBD2 | TGCAGTGCTAGTCCCGGGAGGGACAATGAGCAGTTCTTC | CSASPGRDNEQFF
TRBJ2-7 | few | 15 | TRBV27 | TRBD2 | TGTGCCAGCAGTTCCCCCGGGACTAGAATGTTCGAGCAGTACTTC | CASSSPGTRMFEQYF
TRBJ1-1 | once | 17 | TRBV28 | TRBD1 | TGTGCCAGCAGCTCAAGAGCAATACAGGGGTTTAACACTGAAGCTTTCTTT | CASSSRAIQGFNTEAFF
TRBJ2-3 | - | 13 | TRBV5-1 | - | TGCGCCAGCAGACCAAGACCCGCAGATACGCAGTATTTT | CASRPRPADTQYF
TRBJ2-1 | few | 15 | TRBV7-3 | TRBD2 | TGTGCCAGCAGCTTAAGGGGGTCCGGGGGGAATGAGCAGTTCTTC | CASSLRGSGGNEQFF
TRBJ1-4 | few | 13 | TRBV6-6 | - | TGTGCCAGCAGTTTAACAGGGCCTGAAAAACTGTTTTTT | CASSLTGPEKLFF
TRBJ2-1 | few | 16 | TRBV24-1 | TRBD1 | TGTGCCACCAGTGATGCCACAGGGGGCAGGGACAATGAGCAGTTCTTC | CATSDATGGRDNEQFF
TRBJ2-5 | - | 16 | TRBV10-3 | TRBD2 | TGTGCCATCAGTGAGTCGGCTAGCGGGACACAAGAGACCCAGTACTTC | CAISESASGTQETQYF
TRBJ2-1 | few | 14 | TRBV20-1 | TRBD2 | TGCAGTGCATGGACTAGCGGGACCCCCAATGAGCAGTTCTTC | CSAWTSGTPNEQFF
TRBJ2-4 | - | 13 | TRBV5-6 | - | TGTGCCAGCAGCCTTAGCGTGACAAACATTCAGTACTTC | CASSLSVTNIQYF
TRBJ2-2 | few | 15 | TRBV12-3/TRBV12-4 | - | TGTGCCAGCAGCCTACAGGCCCTCAACACCGGGGAGCTGTTTTTT | CASSLQALNTGELFF
TRBJ2-7 | once | 13 | TRBV6-2/TRBV6-3 | TRBD1 | TGTGCCAGCAGACCGACAGGGGAAGAGACCCGGTACTTC | CASRPTGEETRYF
TRBJ2-1 | - | 12 | TRBV29-1 | - | TGCAGCGTTGATAACAGGGTCAATGAGCAGTTCTTC | CSVDNRVNEQFF
TRBJ2-5 | few | 13 | TRBV29-1 | - | TGCAGCCTGCAGTGGGCACCCCAAGAGACCCAGTACTTC | CSLQWAPQETQYF
TRBJ2-1 | once | 14 | TRBV7-9 | TRBD2 | TGTGCCAGCAGCGCTGATAGCGGGCCCTACGAGCAGTTCTTC | CASSADSGPYEQFF
TRBJ2-7 | many | 14 | TRBV10-3 | TRBD2 | TGTGCCATCAGTGGGACTAGCCTCTCCTACGAGCAGTACTTC | CAISGTSLSYEQYF
TRBJ1-2 | - | 13 | TRBV12-3/TRBV12-4 | TRBD1 | TGTGCCAGCAGTGCCGGGACAGGGAGCGGCTACACCTTC | CASSAGTGSGYTF
TRBJ1-2 | few | 15 | TRBV16 | - | TGTGCCAGCAGCCAATCGGCAGGGTCAAACTATGGCTACACCTTC | CASSQSAGSNYGYTF
TRBJ2-3 | - | 14 | TRBV7-9 | TRBD1 | TGTACCAGCAGGAGGGACAGGGGGACAGATACGCAGTATTTT | CTSRRDRGTDTQYF
TRBJ2-3 | - | 17 | TRBV20-1 | - | TGCAGTGCTAGAGAGGCCCTCGGGCTATTCAGCACAGATACGCAGTATTTT | CSAREALGLFSTDTQYF
TRBJ2-3 | few | 14 | TRBV29-1 | - | TGCAGCGTTGAGGGGGGAACCCCCACAGATACGCAGTATTTT | CSVEGGTPTDTQYF
TRBJ1-2 | - | 14 | TRBV12-3/TRBV12-4 | - | TGTGCCAGCACTCCTAATATAAGGGGAGGTGGCTACACCTTC | CASTPNIRGGGYTF
TRBJ1-1 | - | 16 | TRBV20-1 | - | TGCAGTGCTAGAGATCAATTAGAGGGCCGGGGATCTGAAGCTTTCTTT | CSARDQLEGRGSEAFF
TRBJ1-1 | - | 14 | TRBV20-1 | - | TGCAGTGCCCCGGGGGGGGTGTTGAACACTGAAGCTTTCTTT | CSAPGGVLNTEAFF
TRBJ2-3 | few | 15 | TRBV12-3/TRBV12-4 | TRBD2 | TGTGCCAGCAGTACCTACGGGAGGGCCGGAGATACGCAGTATTTT | CASSTYGRAGDTQYF
TRBJ2-7 | few | 15 | TRBV19 | - | TGTGCCAGTAGTATAGAAGGGACGCGAACCTACGAGCAGTACTTC | CASSIEGTRTYEQYF
TRBJ2-3 | - | 15 | TRBV7-2 | - | TGTGCCAGCAGCTTACGACGGGGCCGTGGGGATACGCAGTATTTT | CASSLRRGRGDTQYF
TRBJ1-4 | - | 14 | TRBV12-3/TRBV12-4 | - | TGTGCCAGCAGTTTCGGCCAGGTTGGGGAAAAACTGTTTTTT | CASSFGQVGEKLFF
TRBJ2-7 | - | 16 | TRBV7-9 | TRBD2 | TGTGCCAGCAGCCAACGCAGCGGGAGGGCCTCCTACGAGCAGTACTTC | CASSQRSGRASYEQYF